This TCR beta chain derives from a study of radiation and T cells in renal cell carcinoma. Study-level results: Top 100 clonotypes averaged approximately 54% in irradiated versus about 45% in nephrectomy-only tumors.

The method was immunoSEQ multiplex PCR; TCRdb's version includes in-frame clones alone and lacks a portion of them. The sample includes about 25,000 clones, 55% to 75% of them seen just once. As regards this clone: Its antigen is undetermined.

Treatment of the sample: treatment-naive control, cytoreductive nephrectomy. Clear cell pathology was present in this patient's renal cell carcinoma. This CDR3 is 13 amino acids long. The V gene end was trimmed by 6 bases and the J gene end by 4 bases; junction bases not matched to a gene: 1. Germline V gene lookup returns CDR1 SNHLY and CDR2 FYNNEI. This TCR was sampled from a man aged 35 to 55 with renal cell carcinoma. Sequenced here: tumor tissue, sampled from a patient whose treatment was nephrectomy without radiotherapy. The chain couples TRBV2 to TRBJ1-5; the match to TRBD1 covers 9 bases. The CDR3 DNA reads TGTGCCAGCAGGGGGACAGGGAATCAGCCCCAGCATTTT. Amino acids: CASRGTGNQPQHF.